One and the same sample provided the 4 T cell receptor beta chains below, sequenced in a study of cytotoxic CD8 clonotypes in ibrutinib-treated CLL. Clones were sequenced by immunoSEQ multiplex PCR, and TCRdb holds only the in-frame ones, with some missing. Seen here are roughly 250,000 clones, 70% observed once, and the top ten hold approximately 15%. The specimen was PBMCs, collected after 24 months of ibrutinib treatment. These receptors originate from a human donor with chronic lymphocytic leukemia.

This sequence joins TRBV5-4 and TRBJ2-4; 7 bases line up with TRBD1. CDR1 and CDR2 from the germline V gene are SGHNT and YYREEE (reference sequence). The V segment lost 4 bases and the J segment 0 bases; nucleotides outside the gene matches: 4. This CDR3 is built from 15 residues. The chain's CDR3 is CASSVQGLAKNIQYF. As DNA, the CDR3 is TGTGCCAGCAGCGTACAGGGGTTAGCCAAAAACATTCAGTACTTC.

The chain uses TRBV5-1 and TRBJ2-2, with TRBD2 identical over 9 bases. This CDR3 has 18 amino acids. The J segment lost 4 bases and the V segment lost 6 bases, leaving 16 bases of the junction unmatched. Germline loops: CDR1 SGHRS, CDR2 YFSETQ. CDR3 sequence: CASIPGLAGGPITGELFF. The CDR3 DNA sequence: TGCGCCAGCATACCCGGTCTGGCGGGAGGGCCAATCACCGGGGAGCTGTTTTTT.

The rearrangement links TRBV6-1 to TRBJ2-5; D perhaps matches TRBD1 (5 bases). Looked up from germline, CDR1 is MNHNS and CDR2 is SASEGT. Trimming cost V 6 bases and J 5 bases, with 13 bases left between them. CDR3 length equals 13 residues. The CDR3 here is CASRSRQFETQYF. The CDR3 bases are TGTGCCAGCAGATCAAGACAGTTTGAGACCCAGTACTTC.

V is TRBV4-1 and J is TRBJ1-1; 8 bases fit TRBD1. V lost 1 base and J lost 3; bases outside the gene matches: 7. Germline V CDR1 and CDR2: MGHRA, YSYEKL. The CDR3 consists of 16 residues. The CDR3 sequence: CASSQVHRGRDTEAFF. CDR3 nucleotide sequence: TGCGCCAGCAGCCAAGTTCACAGGGGGAGGGACACTGAAGCTTTCTTT.